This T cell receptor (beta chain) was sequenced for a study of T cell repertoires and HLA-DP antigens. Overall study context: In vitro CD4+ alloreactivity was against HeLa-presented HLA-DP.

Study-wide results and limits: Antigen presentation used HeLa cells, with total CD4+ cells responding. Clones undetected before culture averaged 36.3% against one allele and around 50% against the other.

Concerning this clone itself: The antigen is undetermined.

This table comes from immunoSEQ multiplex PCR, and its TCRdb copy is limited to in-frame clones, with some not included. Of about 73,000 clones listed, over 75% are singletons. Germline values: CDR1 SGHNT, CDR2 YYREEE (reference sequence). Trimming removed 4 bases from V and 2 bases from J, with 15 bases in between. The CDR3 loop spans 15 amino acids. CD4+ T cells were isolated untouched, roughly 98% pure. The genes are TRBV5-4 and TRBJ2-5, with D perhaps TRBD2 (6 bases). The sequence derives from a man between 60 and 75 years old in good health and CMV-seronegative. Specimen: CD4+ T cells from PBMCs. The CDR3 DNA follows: TGTGCCAGCAGCCAGAGCGGGCGGGTTCAAGAGACCCAGTACTTC. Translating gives CASSQSGRVQETQYF.